Shown below are 29 T cell receptor beta chains from a single sample sequenced in a study of cytomegalovirus exposure and HLA in healthy donors. Both 60 Vbeta primers and 13 Jbeta primers went into the PCR. Clones were sequenced by immunoSEQ multiplex PCR, and TCRdb holds only the in-frame ones, with some missing. The profile shows about 92,000 clones, approximately 70% of them singletons. Sequencing input: PBMCs. The receptors originated from a man aged 50-59 years in good health and CMV-seronegative.

The chain has TRBV11-3 and TRBJ2-5; TRBD2 matches 8 bases. Germline trimming cut 5 bases from V and 4 bases from J; bases unmatched to any gene: 3. CDR1 is SGHNT, CDR2 YENEEA, per germline. This CDR3 is 13 amino acids long. CDR3 bases: TGTGCCAGCAGCCCCGGGGGGGGAGAGACCCAGTACTTC. Protein sequence: CASSPGGGETQYF.

The rearrangement uses TRBV4-1 and TRBJ1-3; perhaps TRBD1 as D (5 bases). Germline V gives CDR1 MGHRA, CDR2 YSYEKL. Trimming took 1 base from V and 1 from J, leaving 14 bases between them. The CDR3 is made up of 17 amino acids. This CDR3 is CASSQGVGGLSGNTIYF. As DNA, the CDR3 is TGCGCCAGCAGCCAAGGGGTGGGGGGGTTGTCTGGAAACACCATATATTTT.

This clone came up many times. The chain joins TRBV19 to TRBJ1-3; TRBD1 might be the D (5 bases). The germline gives CDR1 LNHDA, CDR2 SQIVND (reference sequence). V was pared by 4 bases and J by 2 bases, with 15 bases between. CDR3 length: 16 residues. Here the CDR3 DNA reads TGTGCCAGTAGTAGTGGGAGGGGAATGGCTGGAAACACCATATATTTT. Amino acid sequence: CASSSGRGMAGNTIYF.

This clone was detected only a few times. This chain uses TRBV6-5 with TRBJ2-7; 8 nucleotides align to TRBD2. Germline CDR1 MNHEY, CDR2 SVGAGI. V lost 6 bases to trimming and J lost 5 bases; unmatched junction nucleotides: 9. This CDR3 is built from 14 residues. CDR3 DNA sequence: TGTGCCAGCAGGTCGAGCGGGAGCGTCCACGAGCAGTACGTC. This codes for CASRSSGSVHEQYV.

This chain links TRBV29-1 with TRBJ2-1, with 9 nucleotides matching TRBD2. CDR3 size: 14 residues. The V gene's germline CDR1 is SQVTM and CDR2 ANQGSEA. With V trimmed by 7 bases and J by 4 bases, 8 bases remained unmatched. The CDR3 DNA follows: TGCAGCGGCCGCGGGGGGGCCGGGTACAATGAGCAGTTCTTC. Protein sequence: CSGRGGAGYNEQFF.

The chain uses TRBV7-2 and TRBJ1-1; D is undetermined. Germline V gene data show CDR1 as SGHTA and CDR2 as FQGNSA. CDR3 length: 17 residues. The V gene lost 4 bases and the J gene lost 5 bases, with 23 bases spanning the gap. In DNA, the CDR3 is TGTGCCAGCAGCTGGGATTTACGCGGCTCGGGGATGACTGAAGCTTTCTTT. This translates into CASSWDLRGSGMTEAFF.

The CDR3 bases are TGCAGCCTGGGGCAGGGCTGGGACTACAATGAGCAGTTCTTC. It specifies CSLGQGWDYNEQFF. This chain links TRBV29-1 with TRBJ2-1; D is perhaps TRBD1 (5 bases). Trimming left V 8 bases short and J 3 bases short, with 17 bases between. Germline V gives CDR1 SQVTM, CDR2 ANQGSEA. CDR3 length: 14 residues.

This clone was observed once. The V and J genes are TRBV2 and TRBJ1-1, with 10 bases matching TRBD1. There are 16 residues in the CDR3. The V gene end was trimmed by 6 bases and the J gene end by 1 base; junction bases not matched to a gene: 8. Germline-derived CDR1 and CDR2 are SNHLY and FYNNEI. The CDR3, as DNA: TGTGCCAGCAGCGATGGCTGGACAGGGGGGAACACTGAAGCTTTCTTT. Protein: CASSDGWTGGNTEAFF.

V and J are TRBV5-1 and TRBJ1-6, with TRBD1 matching over 9 bases. This CDR3 contains 13 residues. The germline V gene has CDR1 SGHRS and CDR2 YFSETQ. The trim removed 7 bases at V and 9 bases at J, leaving 5 bases unmatched. The CDR3, as DNA: TGCGCCAGCTCGGGACAGGGAGGTTCACCCCTCCACTTT. Its translation is CASSGQGGSPLHF.

The rearrangement joins TRBV5-6 to TRBJ2-5; 7 bases are shared with TRBD1. Germline assignment: CDR1 SGHDT and CDR2 YYEEEE. This CDR3 region has 16 residues. With V trimmed by 4 bases and J by 5 bases, 14 bases remained unmatched. The CDR3 loop is CASSLRWHRGGETQYF. The CDR3 DNA is TGTGCCAGCAGCCTACGGTGGCACAGGGGCGGGGAGACCCAGTACTTC.

The V gene is TRBV2, the J gene TRBJ2-7, with a weak D call TRBD1 (6 bases). The CDR3 extends over 17 amino acids. With 3 bases removed from V and 0 bases from J, the gap between germline ends came to 18 bases. Germline CDR1 SNHLY, CDR2 FYNNEI. The CDR3 loop reads CASSERYFRGYSYEQYV. DNA of the CDR3: TGTGCCAGCAGTGAGCGTTACTTTAGGGGGTACTCCTACGAGCAGTACGTC.

The chain carries TRBV2 and TRBJ2-1, with TRBD2 matching over 12 bases. The CDR3 runs to 13 residues. CDR1 and CDR2 (germline): SNHLY, FYNNEI. Trimming took 9 bases from V and 8 from J; bases not matched to a gene: 5. CDR3 nucleotide sequence: TGTGCCAGGAGACTAGCGGGAGTCCATGAGCAGTTCTTC. Encoded protein: CARRLAGVHEQFF.

Only a few counts were recorded for this clone. The chain has TRBV4-2 and TRBJ2-5; D call uncertain. Trimming stripped 5 bases from V and 2 bases from J, with 15 bases between. CDR1 LGHNA and CDR2 YNFKEQ come from the germline V gene. The CDR3 loop spans 15 amino acids. The CDR3 DNA is TGTGCCAGCAGCTACCTAGTCGGCCTTCAAGAGACCCAGTACTTC. Its translation: CASSYLVGLQETQYF.

The chain employs TRBV4-1 and TRBJ1-4; weak D call: TRBD1 (5 bases). The V and J ends lost 0 bases and 2 bases respectively, with 10 bases between them. Germline CDR1 is MGHRA and CDR2 is YSYEKL. The CDR3 is 16 residues long. CDR3 sequence: CASSQDRRGTNEKLFF. The DNA of the CDR3 is TGCGCCAGCAGCCAAGATCGTAGGGGTACTAATGAAAAACTGTTTTTT.

This clone came up a few times. V is TRBV29-1 and J is TRBJ2-2; D not resolved. V lost 3 bases and J lost 1, with 9 bases in between. CDR1 and CDR2 from the germline V gene are SQVTM and ANQGSEA. CDR3 length equals 14 residues. CDR3 amino acids: CSVDGARNTGELFF. CDR3 coding DNA: TGCAGCGTTGACGGAGCGAGGAACACCGGGGAGCTGTTTTTT.

The chain couples TRBV6-4 to TRBJ2-3, with TRBD2 matching 11 bases. The ends lost 5 bases at V and 1 base at J; junction bases unmatched: 2. The germline V gene encodes CDR1 MRHNA and CDR2 SNTAGT. The CDR3 totals 15 residues. In DNA, the CDR3 is TGTGCCAGCAGTCTACTAGCGGGGGGCACAGATACGCAGTATTTT. The encoded protein is CASSLLAGGTDTQYF.

In its sample, this clone was seen once. This chain joins TRBV5-1 and TRBJ2-3; D call uncertain. CDR1 and CDR2 from the germline V gene are SGHRS and YFSETQ. Trimming removed 5 bases at V and 4 bases at J, with 8 bases between. The CDR3 length is 12 residues. Here the CDR3 DNA reads TGCGCCAGCAGTGCGGAAGCAGATACGCAGTATTTT. It codes for CASSAEADTQYF.

This rearrangement joins TRBV7-2 to TRBJ2-3, with 12 bases fitting TRBD2. Losses at the gene ends were 0 bases for V and 0 bases for J; bases not matched to a gene: 4. CDR1 and CDR2 from the germline V gene are SGHTA and FQGNSA. The CDR3 consists of 18 residues. The CDR3 coding sequence is TGTGCCAGCAGCTTAGCACTAGCGGGAGGTACTAGCACAGATACGCAGTATTTT. Translation: CASSLALAGGTSTDTQYF.

V is TRBV5-6 and J is TRBJ2-4; D possibly corresponds to TRBD2 (5 bases). The CDR3 runs to 15 residues. Germline V CDR1 and CDR2: SGHDT, YYEEEE. Trimming pared 4 bases from V and 0 bases from J, leaving 11 bases between. This chain's CDR3 is CASSASGLAKNIQYF. The CDR3 nucleotides are TGTGCCAGCAGCGCAAGCGGACTAGCCAAAAACATTCAGTACTTC.

The chain joins TRBV28 to TRBJ1-5, with D hard to call. This CDR3 region has 14 residues. Germline values: CDR1 MDHEN, CDR2 SYDVKM. The V and J ends lost 4 bases and 2 bases respectively, with 9 bases between them. The DNA for the CDR3 is TGTGCCAGCAGTTCCCTCCCTGGCAATCAGCCCCAGCATTTT. Translated: CASSSLPGNQPQHF.

This chain connects TRBV29-1 to TRBJ1-2, with TRBD1 matching 8 bases. The ends lost 6 bases at V and 4 bases at J; junction bases unmatched: 16. The CDR3 is 16 amino acids. Germline loops: CDR1 SQVTM, CDR2 ANQGSEA. The CDR3 DNA sequence: TGCAGCGTGGAGGGGGGTGTAGGCAGGGGGCTCTATGGCTACACCTTC. This encodes CSVEGGVGRGLYGYTF.

This clone was counted once. This chain's CDR3 is CASSSDSTRAGDTQYF. CDR3 DNA: TGTGCCAGCAGCTCCGACTCAACACGTGCCGGAGATACGCAGTATTTT. The chain uses TRBV11-1 and TRBJ2-3; unclear D gene. Germline V gene sequence: CDR1 SGHAT, CDR2 FQDESV (reference sequence). The CDR3 covers 16 residues. With 4 bases removed from V and 5 bases from J, the gap between germline ends came to 19 bases. Together with reference TRBV11-1 and TRBJ2-3, the CDR3 gives the full variable domain: EAEVAQSPRYKITEKSQAVAFWCDPISGHATLYWYRQILGQGPELLVQFQDESVVDDSQLPKDRFSAERLKGVDSTLKIQPAELGDSAMYLCASSSDSTRAGDTQYFGPGTRLTVL.

The chain combines TRBV10-3 with TRBJ2-7, with 10 bases fitting TRBD2. The CDR3 is 19 residues long. CDR1 is ENHRY and CDR2 is SYGVKD in the germline V gene. V shed 0 bases, J shed 4 bases, and the junction held 15 bases outside the gene matches. CDR3 bases: TGTGCCATCAGTGAGTCGAGGGGTAGCGGGGGGTTCCCAGGGTACGAGCAGTACTTC. Its protein is CAISESRGSGGFPGYEQYF.

The table lists this clone with a count of one. The chain carries TRBV4-2 and TRBJ2-1; 11 bases match TRBD2. CDR1 LGHNA and CDR2 YNFKEQ come from the germline V gene. V was pared by 1 base and J by 5 bases, with 16 bases of the junction left unmatched. This CDR3 has 20 amino acids. DNA for the CDR3: TGTGCCAGCAGCCAAGTTTACGGGGGCGTTAGCGGGGGGGGGAACAATGAGCAGTTCTTC. As protein: CASSQVYGGVSGGGNNEQFF.

The chain is built from TRBV11-3 and TRBJ2-2; the match to TRBD2 covers 7 bases. The germline gives CDR1 SGHNT, CDR2 YENEEA. This CDR3 comprises 15 residues. V lost 1 base to trimming and J lost 13 bases; unmatched junction nucleotides: 12. CDR3 residues: CASSLAGGLSEVLFF. In nucleotides, the CDR3 is TGTGCCAGCAGCTTAGCGGGGGGACTGTCAGAAGTGCTGTTTTTT.

The genes are TRBV30 and TRBJ2-2, with a tentative D call TRBD2 (5 bases). There are 13 residues in the CDR3. CDR1 is GTSNPN and CDR2 is SVGIG in the germline V gene (reference sequence). Trimming shortened V by 0 bases and J by 4 bases, and 6 bases separated the two germline ends. In DNA form, the CDR3 reads TGTGCCTGGAGTGTAGGAGGCACCGGGGAGCTGTTTTTT. This encodes CAWSVGGTGELFF.

This clone showed up just a few times. CDR3: CASSGDRTQPQHF. CDR3 DNA sequence: TGTGCCAGCAGTGGGGACAGGACACAGCCCCAGCATTTT. The rearrangement links TRBV2 to TRBJ1-5; TRBD1 matches 8 bases. The CDR3 covers 13 residues. Germline-derived CDR1 and CDR2 are SNHLY and FYNNEI. Unmatched junction bases numbered 3, after V lost 4 bases and J lost 7 bases.

The chain uses TRBV4-2 and TRBJ1-2, with D maybe TRBD1 (5 bases). Trimming stripped 1 base from V and 4 bases from J, with 13 bases between. The CDR3 is 15 amino acids. Germline V gene lookup returns CDR1 LGHNA and CDR2 YNFKEQ. The CDR3 DNA sequence: TGTGCCAGCAGCCAAGGTAGCCAGGGTGTCTATGGCTACACCTTC. It yields the protein CASSQGSQGVYGYTF.

V usage is TRBV4-2 and J usage is TRBJ2-3; 13 bases agree with TRBD2. V lost 3 bases to trimming and J lost 0 bases; unmatched junction nucleotides: 3. The CDR3 length is 17 residues. Germline-derived CDR1 and CDR2 are LGHNA and YNFKEQ. CDR3 amino acids: CASSHGTSGDSTDTQYF. Here the CDR3 DNA reads TGTGCCAGCAGCCATGGGACTAGCGGGGACAGCACAGATACGCAGTATTTT.